This T cell receptor beta chain was documented in a study of graft-versus-host responses after intestinal transplantation. The germline V gene encodes CDR1 MNHNY and CDR2 SVGAGI (reference sequence). The CDR3 sequence is 12 residues long. V was pared by 7 bases and J by 4 bases, with 10 bases between. Comment on this clone: Its antigen is still unknown.

Repertoires were generated with immunoSEQ multiplex PCR, while TCRdb's copy carries only in-frame clones and drops some. The sample holds approximately 99,000 clones, 91% seen once. This TCR was recovered from a human donor who was the organ donor for an intestinal transplant. The gene calls are TRBV6-6 and TRBJ1-2; possibly TRBD1 for D (6 bases). The material sequenced was unstimulated CD4+ T cells sorted from spleen or lymph node cells, taken before transplant. The CDR3 is CASTPDSYGYTF. CDR3 in DNA: TGTGCCAGCACCCCGGACAGCTATGGCTACACCTTC.